Included here is one T cell receptor (beta chain) sequence, with context. The data are from a study of control samples from healthy donors and cancer patients. The table came from immunoSEQ multiplex PCR; TCRdb's copy has only in-frame clones and leaves some out. The profile shows about 120,000 clones, more than 75% of them singletons. Germline V gene lookup returns CDR1 MDHEN and CDR2 SYDVKM. CDR3 length: 12 amino acids. Trimming stripped 4 bases from V and 4 bases from J, with 7 bases between. Sequencing was performed on blood. The clonotype originates from a young man in good health. The rearrangement links TRBV28 to TRBJ1-2; possible D gene TRBD1, 6 bases. The CDR3 DNA sequence: TGTGCCAGCAGTTCGGACAGCTATGGCTACACCTTC. Translation: CASSSDSYGYTF.